This T cell receptor beta chain was sequenced during a study of blood T cells in healthy people across ages. Study-wide context: About one barcoded TCR beta cDNA was captured per two T cells.

This clonotype was detected a few times. This may arise from a read error, as a much more abundant clone is one base away. Primers used in a second PCR of about 7 to 12 cycles were a sample-barcoded 5' primer and a J-beta primer mix. From each sample, at least 2.5 million paired-end reads containing CDR3 were obtained. Using its own MiXCR run on the 5' RACE reads, TCRdb lists one record per CDR3 protein. The sample yields hundreds of thousands of distinct CDR3 sequences, 29% seen once. Germline V CDR1 and CDR2: SGHRS, YFSETQ. The CDR3 sequence is 14 residues long. Trimming cost V 1 base and J 11 bases; bases outside gene matches: 3.

The receptor was derived from an elderly woman in good health. The chain employs TRBV5-1 and TRBJ2-5, with 15 bases identical to TRBD2. Sequenced input: blood. The CDR3 region has the DNA TGCGCCAGCAGCTTGTGGACTAGCGGGGGGGAGCAGTACTTC. It yields the protein CASSLWTSGGEQYF.